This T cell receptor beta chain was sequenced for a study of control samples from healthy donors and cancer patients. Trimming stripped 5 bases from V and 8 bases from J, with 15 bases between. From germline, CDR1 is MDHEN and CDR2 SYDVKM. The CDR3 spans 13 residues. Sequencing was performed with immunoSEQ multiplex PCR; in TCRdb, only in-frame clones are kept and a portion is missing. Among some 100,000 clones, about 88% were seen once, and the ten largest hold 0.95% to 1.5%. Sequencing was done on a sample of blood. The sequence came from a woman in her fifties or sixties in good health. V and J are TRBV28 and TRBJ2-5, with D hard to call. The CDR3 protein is CASSPPAKLTQYF. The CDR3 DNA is TGTGCCAGCAGTCCACCTGCCAAGTTAACCCAGTACTTC. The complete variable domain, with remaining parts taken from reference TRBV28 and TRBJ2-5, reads DVKVTQSSRYLVKRTGEKVFLECVQDMDHENMFWYRQDPGLGLRLIYFSYDVKMKEKGDIPEGYSVSREKKERFSLILESASTNQTSMYLCASSPPAKLTQYFGPGTRLLVL.